This passage covers 17 T cell receptor beta chains from one sample sequenced in a study of blood T cell repertoires in COVID-19. The repertoire was sequenced with immunoSEQ multiplex PCR; TCRdb's copy has only in-frame clones and lacks some. The sample includes over 85,000 clones, 65% to 90% of them seen just once. Sample: peripheral blood. All receptors derive from an older woman with acute or convalescent COVID-19.

The gene calls are TRBV5-8 and TRBJ1-4; TRBD1 matches 10 bases. The length of the CDR3 is 15 residues. Germline values: CDR1 SGHTS, CDR2 YDEGEE. Unmatched junction bases numbered 7, after V lost 3 bases and J lost 8 bases. The CDR3 is CASSSATGGQEKLFF. CDR3 DNA sequence: TGTGCCAGCAGCTCCGCGACAGGGGGCCAGGAAAAACTGTTTTTT.

The chain couples TRBV6-1 to TRBJ2-7; 10 nucleotides agree with TRBD2. The junction had 7 bases not matched to a gene; V was cut back by 3 bases and J by 5 bases. CDR3 length: 15 residues. The germline CDR1 and CDR2 sequences are MNHNS and SASEGT. In nucleotides, the CDR3 is TGTGCCAGCAGTGAGGTAGCGGGGGGCCGGGACGAGCAGTACTTC. Translated, it gives CASSEVAGGRDEQYF.

The chain joins TRBV7-2 to TRBJ1-2; D remains ambiguous. The length of the CDR3 is 14 residues. The germline V and J ends were trimmed by 5 bases and 2 bases, with 12 bases remaining between them. The germline V gene has CDR1 SGHTA and CDR2 FQGNSA. The CDR3 DNA sequence: TGTGCCAGCAGCCCGTCGACGGGGAACTATGGCTACACCTTC. This gives the protein CASSPSTGNYGYTF.

The rearrangement links TRBV7-8 to TRBJ1-2, with unresolved D. Germline CDR1 reads SGHVS; CDR2 reads FQNEAQ. The CDR3 contains 14 residues. The V end was cut by 5 bases, the J end by 8 bases, with 18 bases between. The CDR3 loop reads CASSPRLPQRGYTF. Here the CDR3 DNA reads TGTGCCAGCAGCCCCCGTTTACCCCAGAGGGGCTACACCTTC.

For this clone: Mismatch with germline at one junction end may stem from a read error. This chain connects TRBV6-5 to TRBJ1-4; no clear D. Germline assignment: CDR1 MNHEY and CDR2 SVGAGI. The length of the CDR3 is 11 residues. As DNA, the CDR3 is TGTGCCAGCAGTTCTAACGAAAAACTGTTTTTT. Translated, it gives CASSSNEKLFF.

V and J are TRBV19 and TRBJ2-6, with D possibly matching TRBD2 (7 bases). The CDR3 sequence is 18 residues long. In germline, CDR1 is LNHDA, CDR2 SQIVND (reference sequence). V dropped 3 bases and J dropped 1 base, with 16 bases sitting between them. The CDR3, as DNA: TGTGCCAGTAGTATGTTAGGGGGGGCAGGATCTGGGGCCAACGTCCTGACTTTC. Translating it yields CASSMLGGAGSGANVLTF.

This clone was seen only a few times. The J gene is TRBJ2-2, the V gene TRBV5-1, with TRBD2 matching 12 bases. V lost 7 bases to trimming and J lost 6 bases; unmatched junction nucleotides: 7. Germline V gene lookup returns CDR1 SGHRS and CDR2 YFSETQ. The CDR3 runs 15 residues. CDR3 region: CASQALAGGSGELFF. CDR3 nucleotides: TGCGCCAGCCAGGCACTAGCGGGGGGCTCCGGGGAGCTGTTTTTT.

The chain employs TRBV7-3 and TRBJ2-2; 10 bases map to TRBD2. This CDR3 spans 16 amino acids. J was trimmed by 4 bases and V by 5 bases; bases with no gene match: 7. Germline values: CDR1 SGHTA, CDR2 FQGTGA. CDR3 sequence reads: CASSPIAGGITGELFF. In DNA, the CDR3 is TGTGCCAGCAGCCCTATAGCGGGGGGTATCACCGGGGAGCTGTTTTTT.

Regarding this clone: In the same sample, other DNA sequences code for this CDR3. The chain recombines TRBV6-2 or TRBV6-3 with TRBJ1-1; D gene uncertain. The ends were cut back, 2 bases at V and 2 bases at J, with 9 bases in the middle. The CDR3 loop spans 14 amino acids. The germline V gene has CDR1 MNHEY and CDR2 SVGEGT. The chain's CDR3 is CASSYGRLNTEAFF. Here the CDR3 DNA reads TGTGCCAGCAGTTACGGCAGGTTAAACACTGAAGCTTTCTTT.

The chain uses TRBV27 and TRBJ1-4; unclear D gene. The V gene lost 3 bases and the J gene lost 8 bases, with 16 bases spanning the gap. CDR3 length equals 15 residues. Germline CDR1 and CDR2: MNHEY and SMNVEV (reference sequence). CDR3 sequence: CASSLSTILGEKLFF. CDR3 DNA: TGTGCCAGCAGTTTGAGTACCATACTAGGAGAAAAACTGTTTTTT.

The chain joins TRBV5-6 to TRBJ2-7; D unclear. V lost 6 bases and J lost 0, with 19 bases in between. The germline CDR1 and CDR2 sequences are SGHDT and YYEEEE. The CDR3 is 16 residues long. CDR3 region: CASKLSDQSGSYEQYF. In DNA, the CDR3 is TGTGCCAGCAAGCTTTCGGATCAGTCGGGCTCCTACGAGCAGTACTTC.

The rearrangement uses TRBV19 and TRBJ2-5, with 10 positions matching TRBD1. With 10 bases clipped from V and 4 bases from J, the junction kept 6 bases outside the gene matches. This CDR3 has 13 amino acids. Germline values: CDR1 LNHDA, CDR2 SQIVND (reference sequence). CDR3 amino acids: CATAGQGRETQYF. In DNA, the CDR3 is TGTGCCACCGCGGGACAGGGGAGAGAGACCCAGTACTTC.

The chain uses TRBV5-1 and TRBJ1-1; 10 positions match TRBD1. V lost 4 bases and J lost 3; bases outside the gene matches: 3. CDR3 length: 14 amino acids. Germline CDR1 is SGHRS and CDR2 is YFSETQ. CDR3 protein: CASSPGTGDTEAFF. CDR3 DNA sequence: TGCGCCAGCAGCCCAGGGACAGGGGACACTGAAGCTTTCTTT. The complete variable domain, with remaining parts taken from reference TRBV5-1 and TRBJ1-1, reads KAGVTQTPRYLIKTRGQQVTLSCSPISGHRSVSWYQQTPGQGLQFLFEYFSETQRNKGNFPGRFSGRQFSNSRSEMNVSTLELGDSALYLCASSPGTGDTEAFFGQGTRLTVV.

The rearrangement uses TRBV3-1 (or the pseudogene TRBV3-2) and TRBJ2-1, with TRBD2 matching over 13 bases. Unmatched junction bases numbered 8, after V lost 1 base and J lost 8 bases. From germline, CDR1 is LGHDT and CDR2 YNNKEL (reference sequence). This CDR3 is 17 amino acids long. The CDR3 nucleotides read TGTGCCAGCAGCCAAGGGGCACTAGCGGGGGGGCCGGATGAGCAGTTCTTC. Protein: CASSQGALAGGPDEQFF.

This clone was recorded many times. The chain carries TRBV29-1 and TRBJ1-1; 7 bases map to TRBD1. Trimming cost V 5 bases and J 1 base; bases outside gene matches: 1. There are 12 residues in the CDR3. Germline V gene data show CDR1 as SQVTM and CDR2 as ANQGSEA. The CDR3 here is CSVRTGNTEAFF. In nucleotides, the CDR3 is TGCAGCGTTCGGACAGGGAACACTGAAGCTTTCTTT.

This clone has a handful of counts. This chain joins TRBV7-9 and TRBJ2-1; TRBD1 is a possible D gene (5 bases). The CDR3 loop spans 15 amino acids. V was clipped by 1 base and J by 2 bases, with 9 bases between them. Germline V CDR1 and CDR2: SEHNR, FQNEAQ (reference sequence). CDR3 in amino acids: CASSLGLRAYNEQFF. The CDR3 coding sequence is TGTGCCAGCAGCTTAGGTCTCAGGGCCTACAATGAGCAGTTCTTC.

The V call is TRBV12-3 or TRBV12-4, the J call TRBJ1-1, with D perhaps TRBD1 (6 bases). The germline V and J ends were trimmed by 5 bases and 6 bases, with 13 bases remaining between them. CDR3 length equals 13 residues. This chain's CDR3 is CASSRGQPAEAFF. The CDR3, as DNA: TGTGCCAGCAGTCGTGGACAGCCCGCTGAAGCTTTCTTT.